This entry is about one TCR beta chain. The antigen remains undetermined. One junction end does not reproduce the germline sequence, and a read error may be involved. The sample is drawn from a study of Graves' ophthalmopathy and Graves' hyperthyroidism. Whole-study findings and limits: Most thyroid clonotypes expanded beyond 0.001 frequency were also found in blood.

Patients with other autoimmune diseases, uncontrolled infections, pregnancy or lactation were excluded. Investigators amplified TCR beta CDR3 regions from RNA transcripts. Following a first-round RT-PCR that used HTBI primers, a second-round multiplex PCR was carried out. MiXCR, applied by TCRdb to the multiplex PCR reads, yields one record per CDR3 protein. The table lists around 590,000 distinct CDR3 sequences, about 40% of them singletons. CDR3 length equals 14 residues. CDR1 SGHTA and CDR2 FQGNSA come from the germline V gene. The TCR was taken from an adult man with Graves' hyperthyroidism. The chain links TRBV7-2 to TRBJ1-1, with D perhaps matching TRBD1 (5 bases). The specimen sequenced was peripheral blood or thyroid tissue (not recorded which). This CDR3 is CASGLVDTNTEAFF. The CDR3 region has the DNA TGTGCCAGCGGCTTGGTGGACACGAACACTGAAGCTTTCTTT.